This entry lists 27 T cell receptor beta chains sequenced from one sample in a study of T cells in Graves' hyperthyroidism and ophthalmopathy. Using RNA transcripts as the source, TCR beta CDR3 regions were amplified. The HTBI primer set drove a first-round RT-PCR of the TCR CDR3. TCRdb redid the calling of the multiplex PCR reads with MiXCR, one entry per CDR3 protein. The sample lists hundreds of thousands of distinct CDR3 sequences; roughly 15% were seen once. Material for sequencing was blood. The receptors were gathered from a woman aged 50 to 65 with Graves' ophthalmopathy.

This clonotype was seen repeatedly, ten times or more. The chain has TRBV3-1 and TRBJ2-7; 11 bases align to TRBD1. V lost 5 bases and J lost 3; bases outside the gene matches: 6. The CDR3 contains 15 residues. From germline, CDR1 is LGHDT and CDR2 YNNKEL (reference sequence). The CDR3 region has the DNA TGTGCCAGCAGCGCGAGGACAGGGGGCTACTACGAGCAGTACTTC. This translates into CASSARTGGYYEQYF.

At least ten counts were recorded for this clonotype. The chain employs TRBV28 and TRBJ2-7, with 7 bases that match TRBD1. V was clipped by 5 bases and J by 2 bases; unmatched bases: 12. Germline V lookup: CDR1 MDHEN, CDR2 SYDVKM. The CDR3 sequence is 16 residues long. The CDR3 bases are TGTGCCAGCAGTCTCACCATTCCCCAGGGGGCCTACGAGCAGTACTTC. Translation: CASSLTIPQGAYEQYF.

There are many counts of this clonotype. V is TRBV2 and J is TRBJ2-1, with 7 nucleotides matching TRBD2. The V gene's germline CDR1 is SNHLY and CDR2 FYNNEI. This CDR3 is built from 14 residues. V shed 8 bases and J 5 bases; nucleotides not matched to a gene: 9. The CDR3 spells CASGKASGNNEQFF. DNA for the CDR3: TGTGCCAGCGGGAAGGCTAGCGGAAACAATGAGCAGTTCTTC.

The chain's CDR3 is CASVGSGLDEQFF. The CDR3 DNA reads TGTGCCAGCGTGGGTAGCGGCCTCGATGAGCAGTTCTTC. The V call is TRBV9, the J call TRBJ2-1, with a tentative D call TRBD2 (6 bases). The V gene lost 7 bases and the J gene lost 8 bases, with 16 bases spanning the gap. The germline V gene has CDR1 SGDLS and CDR2 YYNGEE. The CDR3 loop spans 13 amino acids.

This clonotype was seen repeatedly, ten times or more. Germline and junction disagree at one end, which may indicate a read error. This chain joins TRBV7-7 and TRBJ1-1; the D is unclear. This CDR3 region has 13 residues. Germline V gene sequence: CDR1 SSHAT, CDR2 FNYEAQ (reference sequence). The CDR3 DNA is TGTGCTAGCAGCTCATCCTTGTCCACTGAAGCTTTCTTT. Amino acids: CASSSSLSTEAFF. Combining the CDR3 with reference TRBV7-7 and TRBJ1-1 gives the whole variable domain GAGVSQSPRYKVTKRGQDVTLRCDPISSHATLYWYQQALGQGPEFLTYFNYEAQPDKSGLPSDRFSAERPEGSISTLTIQRTEQRDSAMYRCASSSSLSTEAFFGQGTRLTVV.

Ten or more counts support this clonotype. This chain joins TRBV3-1 and TRBJ2-7; D remains ambiguous. Germline V CDR1 and CDR2: LGHDT, YNNKEL (reference sequence). Trimming took 3 bases from V and 0 from J, leaving 3 bases between them. This CDR3 region has 12 residues. This chain's CDR3 is CASSHYSYEQYF. CDR3 DNA: TGTGCCAGCAGCCACTACTCCTACGAGCAGTACTTC.

This clonotype was seen many times. CDR3 nucleotide sequence: TGTGCCAGCAGCGAAGCTGAGGGGGCGTGGAATGAGCAGTTCTTC. This gives the protein CASSEAEGAWNEQFF. The chain employs TRBV5-5 and TRBJ2-1; 7 nucleotides agree with TRBD1. Germline loops: CDR1 SGHKS, CDR2 YYEKEE (reference sequence). This CDR3 contains 15 residues. J was trimmed by 7 bases and V by 4 bases; bases with no gene match: 11.

This clonotype appeared many times. The chain uses TRBV5-1 and TRBJ2-2; the match to TRBD1 covers 8 bases. Germline V gene data show CDR1 as SGHRS and CDR2 as YFSETQ. V dropped 4 bases and J dropped 5; count of bases not matched to a gene: 10. This CDR3 has 16 residues. This CDR3 is CASSPYRTGMTGELFF. CDR3 nucleotides: TGCGCCAGCAGCCCCTACCGGACAGGGATGACCGGGGAGCTGTTTTTT.

In this sample, this clonotype turned up many times. The chain joins TRBV9 to TRBJ1-1; tentative D call: TRBD1 (5 bases). Germline V gene data show CDR1 as SGDLS and CDR2 as YYNGEE. Trimming took off 6 bases at V and 1 base at J, with 13 bases between the two ends. CDR3 length: 14 amino acids. CDR3 DNA sequence: TGTGCCAGCAACGGGAGGGGAGAGAACACTGAAGCTTTCTTT. Its protein is CASNGRGENTEAFF.

At least ten counts were recorded for this clonotype. The chain is built from TRBV27 and TRBJ2-2; the match to TRBD2 covers 14 bases. Germline V gene data show CDR1 as MNHEY and CDR2 as SMNVEV (reference sequence). With 4 bases clipped from V and 5 bases from J, the junction kept 6 bases outside the gene matches. The CDR3 spans 17 residues. CDR3 sequence: CASSWTSGRSSTGELFF. The CDR3 DNA sequence: TGTGCCAGCAGTTGGACTAGCGGGAGGAGCTCGACCGGGGAGCTGTTTTTT.

This clonotype was observed many times. The rearrangement uses TRBV9 and TRBJ2-3; D gene uncertain. The ends were cut back, 4 bases at V and 0 bases at J, with 12 bases in the middle. The CDR3 is 15 residues long. Germline lookup yields CDR1 SGDLS and CDR2 YYNGEE. CDR3 in DNA: TGTGCCAGCAGCCCCCCCGGCGGTAGCACAGATACGCAGTATTTT. Amino acid sequence: CASSPPGGSTDTQYF. Variable domain in full (rest from reference TRBV9 and TRBJ2-3): DSGVTQTPKHLITATGQRVTLRCSPRSGDLSVYWYQQSLDQGLQFLIQYYNGEERAKGNILERFSAQQFPDLHSELNLSSLELGDSALYFCASSPPGGSTDTQYFGPGTRLTVL.

The table lists this clonotype with many counts. The J gene is TRBJ1-2, the V gene TRBV20-1; perhaps TRBD1 as D (6 bases). The germline V gene encodes CDR1 DFQATT and CDR2 SNEGSKA (reference sequence). V dropped 0 bases and J dropped 5 bases, with 7 bases sitting between them. The CDR3 covers 12 residues. CDR3 sequence reads: CSARDQGYGYTF. Written as DNA, the CDR3 is TGCAGTGCTAGAGATCAGGGGTATGGCTACACCTTC.

This clonotype occurred many times. This chain joins TRBV7-8 and TRBJ2-1; D may be TRBD1 (5 bases). The germline V gene has CDR1 SGHVS and CDR2 FQNEAQ. The CDR3 sequence is 16 residues long. V was pared by 2 bases and J by 8 bases, with 19 bases between. The DNA of the CDR3 is TGTGCCAGCAGCTTACTCGGGCAGGGTTGGGTAGATGAGCAGTTCTTC. Translating gives CASSLLGQGWVDEQFF.

Many counts were recorded for this clonotype. The V and J genes are TRBV28 and TRBJ1-1; possible D gene TRBD1, 6 bases. From germline, CDR1 is MDHEN and CDR2 SYDVKM. Trimming removed 6 bases at V and 0 bases at J, with 14 bases between. The CDR3 has 15 residues. CDR3 loop: CASSPRTDMNTEAFF. CDR3 in DNA: TGTGCCAGCAGCCCTAGGACAGATATGAACACTGAAGCTTTCTTT.

This clonotype appeared many times. The genes are TRBV5-1 and TRBJ1-1, with a weak D call TRBD1 (6 bases). The V and J ends lost 6 bases and 11 bases respectively, with 17 bases between them. Germline lookup yields CDR1 SGHRS and CDR2 YFSETQ. The length of the CDR3 is 12 residues. Written as DNA, the CDR3 is TGCGCCAGCAAGTTTTACAGGGTTTTCGCTTTCTTT. Its protein product is CASKFYRVFAFF.

In this sample, this clonotype turned up many times. This chain uses TRBV24-1 with TRBJ1-1; TRBD1 matches at 7 bases. The CDR3 is 16 residues long. Germline values: CDR1 KGHDR, CDR2 SFDVKD. Trimming cost V 2 bases and J 4 bases; bases outside gene matches: 9. CDR3 DNA: TGTGCCACCAGTGATTCGCGGGACAGCCCGAGCACTGAAGCTTTCTTT. Its protein product is CATSDSRDSPSTEAFF.

This clonotype has a handful of counts. The chain carries TRBV11-3 and TRBJ2-2; TRBD1 or TRBD2 may be the D gene (6 bases each). V lost 7 bases to trimming and J lost 4 bases, with 19 bases between them. CDR3 length: 16 amino acids. Germline V lookup: CDR1 SGHNT, CDR2 YENEEA. The CDR3 loop is CASISVGGPGTGELFF. Written as DNA, the CDR3 is TGTGCCAGCATCTCGGTTGGGGGGCCCGGCACCGGGGAGCTGTTTTTT.

This clonotype has ten or more counts. This chain joins TRBV12-3 or TRBV12-4 and TRBJ1-2, with 7 bases identical to TRBD1. V lost 7 bases, J lost 5 bases, and 10 bases stayed unmatched. CDR3 length: 14 residues. The CDR3 DNA reads as TGTGCCAGCATCAAACAGGGGCCACATTATGGCTACACCTTC. This encodes CASIKQGPHYGYTF.

This clonotype has just a few counts. In DNA, the CDR3 is TGTGCCAGCAGTCTCGGGACAGGGGTAGGCTATGGCTACACCTTC. This encodes CASSLGTGVGYGYTF. The chain has TRBV27 and TRBJ1-2, with 10 bases aligning to TRBD1. Trimming removed 5 bases from V and 4 bases from J; junction bases left unmatched: 7. Germline loops: CDR1 MNHEY, CDR2 SMNVEV (reference sequence). The CDR3 totals 15 residues.

This clonotype was observed a handful of times. The DNA of the CDR3 is TGTGCCAGCAGCGTAGGGAGCCAACTCCAGGCGCAGTTCTTC. It is translated as CASSVGSQLQAQFF. The chain combines TRBV9 with TRBJ2-1; the D is unclear. The V and J ends lost 0 bases and 12 bases respectively, with 16 bases between them. The CDR3 spans 14 residues. Germline assignment: CDR1 SGDLS and CDR2 YYNGEE.

This clonotype occurred many times. The V gene is TRBV14, the J gene TRBJ1-1; no definite D call. Trimming took off 3 bases at V and 9 bases at J, with 11 bases between the two ends. CDR3 length: 12 residues. Germline loops: CDR1 SGHDN, CDR2 FVKESK. The CDR3, as DNA: TGTGCCAGCAGCCAGGGCAACTGGAAAGCTTTCTTT. Translated, it gives CASSQGNWKAFF.

This clonotype came up many times. V gene TRBV27 combines with J gene TRBJ2-3; no definite D call. The V gene's germline CDR1 is MNHEY and CDR2 SMNVEV (reference sequence). The CDR3 loop spans 15 amino acids. Deletions cut 0 bases from V and 2 bases from J, with 9 bases between. In DNA, the CDR3 is TGTGCCAGCAGTTTATCGGCAGGACCCACAGATACGCAGTATTTT. Translating gives CASSLSAGPTDTQYF.

Comments on this clonotype: Just one base apart from a much larger clone, this may be a read error. The chain is built from TRBV27 and TRBJ2-7, with 9 bases fitting TRBD1. The CDR3 totals 15 residues. Germline V gene data show CDR1 as MNHEY and CDR2 as SMNVEV (reference sequence). CDR3 coding DNA: TGTACCAGCAGTTTAAAGGGACAGGGTAGCTACGAGCAGTACTTC. Residues: CTSSLKGQGSYEQYF.

This clonotype has only a few counts. This chain joins TRBV4-3 and TRBJ2-4; D is uncertain. Germline CDR1 reads LGHNA; CDR2 reads YSLEER. Trimming pared 0 bases from V and 0 bases from J, leaving 6 bases between. The CDR3 runs to 15 residues. CDR3 amino acids: CASSQDFGAKNIQYF. CDR3 sequence (DNA): TGCGCCAGCAGCCAAGATTTTGGAGCCAAAAACATTCAGTACTTC.

Many counts were recorded for this clonotype. This rearrangement joins TRBV29-1 to TRBJ1-1; tentatively, D is TRBD1 (6 bases). The length of the CDR3 is 14 residues. The V gene lost 6 bases and the J gene lost 5 bases, with 19 bases spanning the gap. Germline CDR1 SQVTM, CDR2 ANQGSEA. CDR3 nucleotides: TGCAGCGTCAATAGACTGGGGGGCAGGACTGAAGCTTTCTTT. Residues: CSVNRLGGRTEAFF.

In its sample, this clonotype was seen a few times. One end of the junction does not line up with germline, which may come from a read error. The chain has TRBV20-1 and TRBJ2-3, with D perhaps TRBD2 (6 bases). The V gene's germline CDR1 is DFQATT and CDR2 SNEGSKA (reference sequence). The CDR3 totals 15 residues. In DNA, the CDR3 is TGCAGTACTAGAAGAGGAGGAGGGGGCACAGATACGCAGTATTTT. Translating gives CSTRRGGGGTDTQYF.

The chain uses TRBV19 and TRBJ2-2; 7 bases line up with TRBD1. The J segment lost 5 bases and the V segment lost 7 bases, leaving 7 bases of the junction unmatched. This CDR3 comprises 14 residues. Germline V gives CDR1 LNHDA, CDR2 SQIVND (reference sequence). Written as DNA, the CDR3 is TGTGCCAGTATCCAGGGACAGTGGACCGGGGAGCTGTTTTTT. This encodes CASIQGQWTGELFF.